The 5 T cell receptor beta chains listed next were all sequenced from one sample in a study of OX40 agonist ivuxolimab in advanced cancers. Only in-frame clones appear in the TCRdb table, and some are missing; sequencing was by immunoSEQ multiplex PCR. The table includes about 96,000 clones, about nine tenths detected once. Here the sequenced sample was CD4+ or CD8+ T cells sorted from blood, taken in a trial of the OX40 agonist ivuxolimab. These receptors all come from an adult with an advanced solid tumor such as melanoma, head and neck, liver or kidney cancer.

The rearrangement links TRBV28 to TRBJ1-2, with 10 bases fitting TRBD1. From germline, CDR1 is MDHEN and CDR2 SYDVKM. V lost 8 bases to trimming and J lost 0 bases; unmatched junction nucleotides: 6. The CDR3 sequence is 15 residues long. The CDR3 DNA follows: TGTGCCAGCCGGGACAGGGGAGGCCCTAACTATGGCTACACCTTC. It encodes CASRDRGGPNYGYTF.

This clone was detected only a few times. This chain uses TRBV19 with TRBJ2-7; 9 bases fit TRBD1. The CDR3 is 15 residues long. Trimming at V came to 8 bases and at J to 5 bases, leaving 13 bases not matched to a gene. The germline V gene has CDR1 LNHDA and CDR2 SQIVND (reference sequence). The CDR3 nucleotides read TGTGCCAGTTCACCCACCGGGACAGGGACGGACGAGCAGTACTTC. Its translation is CASSPTGTGTDEQYF.

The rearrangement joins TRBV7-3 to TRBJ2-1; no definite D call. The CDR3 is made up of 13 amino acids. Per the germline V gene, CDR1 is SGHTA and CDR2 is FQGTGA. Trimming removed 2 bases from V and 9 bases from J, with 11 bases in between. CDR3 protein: CASSLGIEFEQFF. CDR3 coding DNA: TGTGCCAGCAGCTTAGGGATAGAGTTTGAGCAGTTCTTC.

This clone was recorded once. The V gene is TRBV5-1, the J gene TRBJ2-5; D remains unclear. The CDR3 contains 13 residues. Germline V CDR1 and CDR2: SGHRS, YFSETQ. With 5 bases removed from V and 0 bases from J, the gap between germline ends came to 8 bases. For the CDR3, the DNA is TGCGCCAGCAGAACGGCGTACCAAGAGACCCAGTACTTC. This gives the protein CASRTAYQETQYF.

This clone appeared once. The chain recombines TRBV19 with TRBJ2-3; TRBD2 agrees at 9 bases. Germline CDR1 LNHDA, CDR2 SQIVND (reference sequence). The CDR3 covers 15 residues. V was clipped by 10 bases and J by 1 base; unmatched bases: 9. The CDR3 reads CATAGGRARTDTQYF. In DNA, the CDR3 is TGTGCCACCGCGGGCGGGAGGGCCCGCACAGATACGCAGTATTTT.